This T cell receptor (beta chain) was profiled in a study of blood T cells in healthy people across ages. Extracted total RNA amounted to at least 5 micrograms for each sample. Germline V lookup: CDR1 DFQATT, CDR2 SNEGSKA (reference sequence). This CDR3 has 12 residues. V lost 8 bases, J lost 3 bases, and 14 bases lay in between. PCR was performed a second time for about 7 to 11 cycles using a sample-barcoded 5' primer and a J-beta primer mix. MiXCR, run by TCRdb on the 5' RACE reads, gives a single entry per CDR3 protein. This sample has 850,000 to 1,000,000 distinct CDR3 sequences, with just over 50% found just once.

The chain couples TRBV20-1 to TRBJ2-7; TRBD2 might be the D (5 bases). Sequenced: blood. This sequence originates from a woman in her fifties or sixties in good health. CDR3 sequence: CSPRGPGYEQYF. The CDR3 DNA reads TGCAGTCCCAGAGGGCCGGGCTACGAGCAGTACTTC.